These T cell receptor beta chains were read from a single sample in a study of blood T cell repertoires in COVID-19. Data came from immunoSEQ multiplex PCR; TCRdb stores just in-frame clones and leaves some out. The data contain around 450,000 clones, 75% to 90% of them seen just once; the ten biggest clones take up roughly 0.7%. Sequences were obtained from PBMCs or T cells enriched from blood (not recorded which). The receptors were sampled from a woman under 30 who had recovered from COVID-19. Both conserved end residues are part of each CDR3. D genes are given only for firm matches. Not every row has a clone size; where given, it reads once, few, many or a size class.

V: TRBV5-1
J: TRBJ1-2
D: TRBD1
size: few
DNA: TGCGCCAGCAGCTTGGTGGCAGTTGGACAGGGGTCCCTAGACTATGGCTACACCTTC
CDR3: CASSLVAVGQGSLDYGYTF

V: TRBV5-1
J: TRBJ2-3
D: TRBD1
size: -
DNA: TGCGCCAGCAGCAGGGGACAGGGCGGTTTGGGGGCAGATACGCAGTATTTT
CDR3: CASSRGQGGLGADTQYF

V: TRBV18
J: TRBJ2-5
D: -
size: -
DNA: TGTGCCAGCTCACCATCCCCGGCGACTGCCCCCGGAGAGACCCAGTACTTC
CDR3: CASSPSPATAPGETQYF

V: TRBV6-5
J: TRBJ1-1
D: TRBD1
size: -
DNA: TGTGCCAGCAGGGCGGGACAGGGTTTGAACACTGAAGCTTTCTTT
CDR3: CASRAGQGLNTEAFF

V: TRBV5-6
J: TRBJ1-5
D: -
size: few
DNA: TGTGCCAGCAGCGCCTATAGTCAGCCCCAGCATTTT
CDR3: CASSAYSQPQHF

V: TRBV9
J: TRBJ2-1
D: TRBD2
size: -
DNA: TGTGCCAGCAGCGAGGCCACACTAGCGGGGGACAATGAGCAGTTCTTC
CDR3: CASSEATLAGDNEQFF

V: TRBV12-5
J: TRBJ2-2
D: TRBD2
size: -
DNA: TGTGCTAGTGGTTTAAGGCGGGGGGACAACACCGGGGAGCTGTTTTTT
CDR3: CASGLRRGDNTGELFF

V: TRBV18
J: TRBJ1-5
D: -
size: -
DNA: TGTGCCAGCTCACCCCAGGGGTTGAGACAGCCCCAGCATTTT
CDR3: CASSPQGLRQPQHF

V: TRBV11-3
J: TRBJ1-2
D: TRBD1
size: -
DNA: TGTGCCAGCAGGGCTACGACCTTACAGGGGGCCCCCTATGGCTACACCTTC
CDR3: CASRATTLQGAPYGYTF

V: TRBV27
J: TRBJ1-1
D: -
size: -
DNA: TGTGCCAGCAGTTTGACAGCGAACACTGAAGCTTTCTTT
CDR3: CASSLTANTEAFF

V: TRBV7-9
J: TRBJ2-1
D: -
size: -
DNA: TGTGCCAGCAGCTTAGGGGGGCTAGGAGGTAATGAGCAGTTCTTC
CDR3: CASSLGGLGGNEQFF